The rows below give T cell receptor beta chains drawn from one sample of a study of cytotoxic CD8 clonotypes in ibrutinib-treated CLL. Sequencing was performed with immunoSEQ multiplex PCR; in TCRdb, only in-frame clones are kept and a portion is missing. The sample consists of roughly 300,000 clones, roughly four fifths of them appearing once. Material: PBMCs, obtained at disease progression, from a patient treated with ibrutinib. These receptors all come from a human donor with chronic lymphocytic leukemia. Both conserved end residues are part of each CDR3. A D gene is named only where the DNA matches it firmly. Where a row states a size, it is once, few, many or the class of an expanded clone; other rows omit it.

size	V	J	D	DNA	CDR3
-	TRBV5-1	TRBJ1-4	-	TGCGCCAGCAGCACGGAAGGACTCGACCAAGAAAAACTGTTTTTT	CASSTEGLDQEKLFF
-	TRBV29-1	TRBJ1-2	-	TGCAGCGTTGAAGATGGAGGGTTGGACTATGGCTACACCTTC	CSVEDGGLDYGYTF
few	TRBV5-4	TRBJ2-1	-	TGTGCCAGCAGCGAAGGGTACCAGGGTCCCTCATTCTTC	CASSEGYQGPSFF
-	TRBV18	TRBJ2-7	TRBD1	TGTGCCAGCTCAACACAGGGGGCGGTGCAGTACTTC	CASSTQGAVQYF
-	TRBV2	TRBJ2-1	-	TGTGCCAGCAGTGAGCGGGCAGGGTCTTACCAGTTCTTC	CASSERAGSYQFF
-	TRBV7-3	TRBJ2-7	-	TGTGCCAGCAGCTTGTCTTCCCCCCGGGACCCCTACGAGCAGTACTTC	CASSLSSPRDPYEQYF
-	TRBV6-5	TRBJ2-7	TRBD1	TGTGCCAGCAGCCAAGTGGGACAGCGGCCTTGGGAGCAGTACTTC	CASSQVGQRPWEQYF
-	TRBV25-1	TRBJ2-7	TRBD1	TGTGCCAGCAGTCAGACAGGGCACTACGAGCAGTACTTC	CASSQTGHYEQYF
-	TRBV10-3	TRBJ1-2	-	TGTGCCATCAGTGTGGGTGTGGGGGTTCGTGGCTACACCTTC	CAISVGVGVRGYTF
-	TRBV29-1	TRBJ1-1	-	TGCAGCGGCCAAAGGCTCATGAACACTGAAGCTTTCTTT	CSGQRLMNTEAFF
-	TRBV11-2	TRBJ1-1	-	TGTGCCAGCAGCGTCCGGGGTCCGTTAGACACTGAAGCTTTCTTT	CASSVRGPLDTEAFF
-	TRBV27	TRBJ1-1	-	TGTGCCAGCAGTTTACTGGTTTCCCCCACTGAAGCTTTCTTT	CASSLLVSPTEAFF
-	TRBV6-1	TRBJ1-5	TRBD1	TGTGCCAGCAGTGGATACCGGGACAGAGTCAATCAGCCCCAGCATTTT	CASSGYRDRVNQPQHF
-	TRBV7-2	TRBJ2-1	-	TGTGCCAGCAGCTTAGGATTCGCCCCAGGGGATGAGCAGTTCTTC	CASSLGFAPGDEQFF
-	TRBV5-6	TRBJ1-4	-	TGTGCCAGCAGCGGCGGGACTGCTGATGAAAAACTGTTTTTT	CASSGGTADEKLFF
-	TRBV30	TRBJ2-4	-	TGTGCCTGGAGTGTACCTAGGGGGTCGGCCAAAAACATTCAGTACTTC	CAWSVPRGSAKNIQYF
-	TRBV6-1	TRBJ2-1	TRBD2	TGTGCCAGCAGGCGACTAGCGGACTACAATGAGCAGTTCTTC	CASRRLADYNEQFF
-	TRBV6-6	TRBJ1-2	TRBD1	TGTGCCAGCAGTTACTCGACCGGACAGGGGGCTAATGGCTACACCTTC	CASSYSTGQGANGYTF
-	TRBV5-4	TRBJ2-1	-	TGTGCCAGCAGCTTGGGACACGGAGCGAGGCAGTTCTTC	CASSLGHGARQFF
-	TRBV5-6	TRBJ2-5	-	TGTGCCAGCAGCTTCGCCGGGACTTATGAGACCCAGTACTTC	CASSFAGTYETQYF
-	TRBV27	TRBJ1-2	-	TGTGCCAGCAGTTACGGGACCGAGGGGGGCTATGGCTACACCTTC	CASSYGTEGGYGYTF
-	TRBV7-9	TRBJ2-5	-	TGTGCCAGCACCGGGACGGTGAGGGAGACCCAGTACTTC	CASTGTVRETQYF
-	TRBV6-1	TRBJ1-5	-	TGTGCCAGCAGTGAAGGGAATAGCAATCAGCCCCAGCATTTT	CASSEGNSNQPQHF
-	TRBV10-2	TRBJ2-2	-	TGCGCCAGCTGGGACGGGGAGCTGTTTTTT	CASWDGELFF
-	TRBV12-5	TRBJ2-1	-	TGTGCTAGTGGTTCCGGGGTCCAGAGGTTCTCTGGGCAGTTCTTC	CASGSGVQRFSGQFF
-	TRBV19	TRBJ1-2	-	TGTGCCAGTAGTATTACGGGACCCCAGGGGACTGGCTACACCTTC	CASSITGPQGTGYTF
-	TRBV27	TRBJ2-7	-	TGTGCCAGCACACCCATAGACTCCTACGAGCAGTACTTC	CASTPIDSYEQYF